This T cell receptor (beta chain) comes out of a study of T cell responses to AZD1222 COVID-19 vaccine. Points from the study as a whole: Baseline antibody screening turned up just six seropositive AZD1222 recipients. Mostly white British, mostly female donors; authors suggested clonal diversity may be underestimated. Regions 160-218 and 743-854 held dominance among vaccine-associated CD4 TCRs, which spanned spike. Increased Spike-specific TCR breadth and depth were observed after two AZD1222 doses.

This CDR3 is built from 17 residues. Germline values: CDR1 SGHAT, CDR2 FQNNGV. The V gene end was trimmed by 1 base and the J gene end by 4 bases; junction bases not matched to a gene: 12. On this clone itself: Its antigen is unidentified.

The method was immunoSEQ multiplex PCR; TCRdb's version includes in-frame clones alone and lacks a portion of them. Of tens of thousands of clones detected, over 75% appear once; the ten largest clones hold 4.5% to 6%. Here the sequenced sample was peripheral blood, taken on day 0 of AZD1222 vaccination. This chain uses TRBV11-2 with TRBJ2-7; 8 bases are shared with TRBD2. This clonotype was obtained from an adult in good health. The CDR3 coding sequence is TGTGCCAGCAGCTTAGCTGGTAGCGGGGCCGACACTTACGAGCAGTACTTC. It codes for CASSLAGSGADTYEQYF.